Reported below is one TCR beta chain. The data are from a study of T cell changes during pregnancy in multiple sclerosis. The CDR3 is 15 amino acids. Trimming shortened V by 6 bases and J by 3 bases, and 17 bases separated the two germline ends. CDR1 and CDR2 (germline): LNHDA, SQIVND (reference sequence). Method: immunoSEQ multiplex PCR; TCRdb's copy keeps in-frame clones and lacks some. This table holds over 90,000 clones, 85% to 95% found once. This TCR derives from a female donor with multiple sclerosis, enrolled in a pregnancy study. This sequence joins TRBV19 and TRBJ1-2; D call uncertain. Source: peripheral blood, taken before pregnancy. The CDR3 region is CASRGAGAIYYGYTF. DNA of the CDR3: TGTGCCAGTAGGGGAGCAGGAGCCATCTACTATGGCTACACCTTC.